One sample yielded the 29 T cell receptor beta chains listed below, sequenced in a study of identical twins. TCRdb reanalysed the 5' RACE reads using MiXCR and keeps one entry per CDR3 protein. The repertoire consists of approximately 220,000 distinct CDR3 sequences, with around 10% occurring once and the leading ten covering 5.1%. Material for sequencing was memory (CD45RO+) T cells sorted from blood. These receptors were collected from a woman aged 18-30 years in good health.

J is TRBJ2-7 and V is TRBV10-3; D call uncertain. The ends were cut back, 6 bases at V and 6 bases at J, with 15 bases in the middle. From germline, CDR1 is ENHRY and CDR2 SYGVKD. The CDR3 is 13 residues long. In DNA, the CDR3 is TGTGCCATCAGCCCTCTAGGCCGAGGCGAGCAGTACTTC. This encodes CAISPLGRGEQYF.

This clonotype was counted many times. The gene calls are TRBV5-1 and TRBJ2-1; TRBD1 matches 8 bases. This CDR3 has 15 amino acids. Germline V gene sequence: CDR1 SGHRS, CDR2 YFSETQ. Losses at the gene ends were 5 bases for V and 3 bases for J; bases not matched to a gene: 7. Here the CDR3 reads CASRYRDRLYNEQFF. The CDR3 DNA follows: TGCGCCAGCAGGTACCGGGACAGGCTCTACAATGAGCAGTTCTTC.

This clonotype showed up just a few times. V usage is TRBV11-2 and J usage is TRBJ1-1, with D perhaps matching TRBD1 (5 bases). V lost 5 bases and J 11 bases, leaving 15 bases between the germline ends. The CDR3 extends over 12 amino acids. CDR1 is SGHAT and CDR2 is FQNNGV in the germline V gene. CDR3 loop: CASSRAEGPAFF. CDR3 nucleotide sequence: TGTGCCAGCAGCCGCGCGGAGGGACCCGCTTTCTTT.

This clonotype has a count of ten or more. The chain joins TRBV28 to TRBJ2-5, with TRBD1 matching 7 bases. The CDR3 sequence is 15 residues long. Germline lookup yields CDR1 MDHEN and CDR2 SYDVKM. Trimming at V came to 3 bases and at J to 5 bases, leaving 9 bases not matched to a gene. CDR3 in amino acids: CASSFEGARVETQYF. The CDR3, as DNA: TGTGCCAGCAGTTTCGAGGGGGCGCGAGTGGAGACCCAGTACTTC.

This chain uses TRBV5-1 with TRBJ2-1; D not certain. This CDR3 contains 14 residues. CDR1 SGHRS and CDR2 YFSETQ come from the germline V gene. V gave up 2 bases and J gave up 8 bases, with 14 bases separating them. The CDR3 DNA sequence: TGCGCCAGCAGCTTCCTCTCTTTGGGTGATGAGCAGTTCTTC. It translates to CASSFLSLGDEQFF.

This clonotype was counted only a few times. The rearrangement uses TRBV29-1 and TRBJ2-3; D may correspond to TRBD1 or TRBD2 (6 bases each). Deletions cut 1 base from V and 10 bases from J, with 21 bases between. Germline values: CDR1 SQVTM, CDR2 ANQGSEA. The CDR3 runs 15 residues. Written as DNA, the CDR3 is TGCAGCGTTGAAGGTACCCGGGGGACATTTGCGGCGCAGTATTTT. Translating gives CSVEGTRGTFAAQYF.

The chain has TRBV29-1 and TRBJ1-1; D is unclear. Per the germline V gene, CDR1 is SQVTM and CDR2 is ANQGSEA. Trimming left V 4 bases short and J 2 bases short, with 2 bases between. This CDR3 has 10 amino acids. CDR3 region: CSVANTEAFF. As DNA, the CDR3 is TGCAGCGTTGCCAACACTGAAGCTTTCTTT.

This clonotype appeared a few times. The rearrangement links TRBV7-9 to TRBJ2-1, with D tentatively TRBD2 (5 bases). Trimming left V 5 bases short and J 7 bases short, with 9 bases between. The CDR3 is 12 amino acids. Germline V lookup: CDR1 SEHNR, CDR2 FQNEAQ (reference sequence). The CDR3 DNA reads TGTGCCAGCAGCCCACTAGAGAATGAGCAGTTCTTC. It specifies CASSPLENEQFF.

This clonotype has just a few counts. The chain recombines TRBV10-3 with TRBJ2-7; D tentatively reads TRBD1 or TRBD2 (5 bases each). The CDR3 spans 11 residues. V lost 6 bases, J lost 2 bases, and 5 bases lay in between. Germline assignment: CDR1 ENHRY and CDR2 SYGVKD. CDR3: CAIRGAYEQYF. CDR3 in DNA: TGTGCCATCAGGGGGGCCTACGAGCAGTACTTC.

This clonotype came up many times. The V call is TRBV7-9, the J call TRBJ1-3; possible D gene TRBD1, 5 bases. CDR1 is SEHNR and CDR2 is FQNEAQ in the germline V gene (reference sequence). The CDR3 sequence is 15 residues long. V was pared by 5 bases and J by 3 bases, with 14 bases between. CDR3 sequence (DNA): TGTGCCAGCAGCACCTTACCGGGACGTGGAAACACCATATATTTT. This gives the protein CASSTLPGRGNTIYF.

This clonotype came up many times. The chain links TRBV15 to TRBJ1-3; tentative D call: TRBD1 (5 bases). Germline CDR1 and CDR2: LNHNV and YYDKDF (reference sequence). This CDR3 has 16 residues. Trimming removed 5 bases at V and 0 bases at J, with 14 bases between. The CDR3 region is CATSGGGTISGNTIYF. CDR3 sequence (DNA): TGTGCCACCAGCGGCGGAGGGACGATCTCTGGAAACACCATATATTTT.

There are a few counts of this clonotype. V usage is TRBV11-2 and J usage is TRBJ1-2; unclear D gene. CDR1 is SGHAT, CDR2 FQNNGV, per germline. The CDR3 is 13 amino acids. The V gene lost 3 bases and the J gene lost 8 bases, with 13 bases spanning the gap. CDR3 sequence reads: CASSLGGQRGYTF. The DNA for the CDR3 is TGTGCCAGCAGCTTGGGAGGGCAGAGGGGCTACACCTTC.

The chain uses TRBV10-1 and TRBJ2-3; D tentatively fits TRBD1 or TRBD2 (6 bases each). Germline values: CDR1 WNHNN, CDR2 SYGVQD (reference sequence). The CDR3 loop spans 14 amino acids. Trimming stripped 4 bases from V and 5 bases from J, with 13 bases between. CDR3 amino acids: CASSGGRDIDTQYF. CDR3 sequence (DNA): TGCGCCAGCAGTGGAGGGCGGGACATAGATACGCAGTATTTT.

This clonotype was picked up many times. This chain links TRBV7-9 with TRBJ2-1; TRBD2 aligns across 8 bases. There are 13 residues in the CDR3. Germline CDR1 reads SEHNR; CDR2 reads FQNEAQ (reference sequence). J lost 10 bases, V lost 5 bases, and 7 bases had no gene match. The CDR3 coding sequence is TGTGCCAGCAGCGCCCTGACTAGCGTAGAGCAGTTCTTC. Residues: CASSALTSVEQFF.

There are many counts of this clonotype. The chain has TRBV20-1 and TRBJ2-1; TRBD2 might be the D (6 bases). The CDR3 runs to 14 residues. The V gene lost 6 bases and the J gene lost 9 bases, with 21 bases spanning the gap. Germline V gene sequence: CDR1 DFQATT, CDR2 SNEGSKA (reference sequence). CDR3: CSAAGTPPLGEQFF. CDR3 sequence (DNA): TGCAGTGCGGCCGGGACTCCACCCTTGGGTGAGCAGTTCTTC.

This clonotype occurred a few times. The chain links TRBV7-3 to TRBJ2-2; D unclear. V was pared by 6 bases and J by 3 bases, with 17 bases between. The CDR3 loop spans 16 amino acids. Germline V gene lookup returns CDR1 SGHTA and CDR2 FQGTGA. CDR3 sequence reads: CASSSSRLADTGELFF. CDR3 nucleotide sequence: TGTGCCAGCAGTTCTTCCAGGCTCGCGGACACCGGGGAGCTGTTTTTT. The complete variable domain, with remaining parts taken from reference TRBV7-3 and TRBJ2-2, reads GAGVSQTPSNKVTEKGKYVELRCDPISGHTALYWYRQSLGQGPEFLIYFQGTGAADDSGLPNDRFFAVRPEGSVSTLKIQRTERGDSAVYLCASSSSRLADTGELFFGEGSRLTVL.

There are many counts of this clonotype. The chain carries TRBV18 and TRBJ1-2, with D unclear. The CDR3 contains 14 residues. Trimming took 4 bases from V and 4 from J, leaving 13 bases between them. In germline, CDR1 is KGHSH, CDR2 LQKENI. The CDR3 loop reads CASSLPTETYGYTF. The CDR3, as DNA: TGTGCCAGCTCACTCCCAACAGAGACCTATGGCTACACCTTC. Filled out from reference TRBV18 and TRBJ1-2, the complete variable domain reads NAGVMQNPRHLVRRRGQEARLRCSPMKGHSHVYWYRQLPEEGLKFMVYLQKENIIDESGMPKERFSAEFPKEGPSILRIQQVVRGDSAAYFCASSLPTETYGYTFGSGTRLTVV.

This clonotype appeared many times. The V and J genes are TRBV5-5 and TRBJ2-5, with D possibly TRBD1 on 6 matching bases. The CDR3 length is 15 residues. Trimming removed 2 bases from V and 9 bases from J, with 20 bases in between. Germline V gene lookup returns CDR1 SGHKS and CDR2 YYEKEE (reference sequence). The CDR3 here is CASSFTLWGREAQYF. For the CDR3, the DNA is TGTGCCAGCAGCTTCACCCTCTGGGGGCGCGAGGCCCAGTACTTC.

This clonotype occurred many times. The chain carries TRBV7-9 and TRBJ2-7, with TRBD2 as a possible D gene (7 bases). Germline assignment: CDR1 SEHNR and CDR2 FQNEAQ (reference sequence). The germline V and J ends were trimmed by 5 bases and 3 bases, with 23 bases remaining between them. The CDR3 has 17 residues. The CDR3 spells CASSHRMGAGVSYEQYF. For the CDR3, the DNA is TGTGCCAGCAGCCACCGGATGGGGGCGGGAGTAAGCTACGAGCAGTACTTC.

This clonotype was counted only a few times. V and J are TRBV7-2 and TRBJ2-1, with 13 bases aligning to TRBD2. The CDR3 totals 17 residues. Germline-derived CDR1 and CDR2 are SGHTA and FQGNSA. The V and J ends lost 5 bases and 4 bases, in that order; junction bases with no gene match: 8. The CDR3 DNA is TGTGCCAGCAGCCAACAACCGGGACTAGCGGGGTACAATGAGCAGTTCTTC. It yields the protein CASSQQPGLAGYNEQFF.

V usage is TRBV10-3 and J usage is TRBJ2-3; no firm D call. The CDR3 has 16 residues. The germline V and J ends were trimmed by 4 bases and 0 bases, with 14 bases remaining between them. Germline V lookup: CDR1 ENHRY, CDR2 SYGVKD. CDR3 bases: TGTGCCATCAGTGGAAGGACCGGCGCTAGCACAGATACGCAGTATTTT. It codes for CAISGRTGASTDTQYF.

At least ten counts were recorded for this clonotype. The rearrangement joins TRBV12-3 or TRBV12-4 to TRBJ1-6, with a possible D match to TRBD1 (5 bases). V gave up 6 bases and J gave up 14 bases, with 14 bases separating them. The CDR3 runs 12 residues. Here the CDR3 reads CASRLSGTSLHF. The CDR3 nucleotides read TGTGCCAGCAGACTCTCCGGGACCTCCCTCCACTTT.

This clonotype was recorded at least ten times. The chain joins TRBV20-1 to TRBJ2-3; tentatively, D is TRBD1 or TRBD2 (5 bases each). Germline CDR1 reads DFQATT; CDR2 reads SNEGSKA (reference sequence). CDR3 length equals 12 residues. V was cut by 2 bases and J by 10 bases, with 13 bases left in between. CDR3 residues: CSARPSGQSQYF. CDR3 nucleotides: TGCAGTGCTAGACCCTCGGGGCAGTCGCAGTATTTT.

This clonotype has just a few counts. The chain links TRBV10-3 to TRBJ2-7; the match to TRBD2 covers 14 bases. The germline gives CDR1 ENHRY, CDR2 SYGVKD. The CDR3 length is 13 residues. V trimming: 8 bases; J trimming: 5 bases; junction bases outside the gene matches: 2. The CDR3 here is CAIGLAGGNEQYF. Written as DNA, the CDR3 is TGTGCCATCGGACTAGCGGGGGGCAACGAGCAGTACTTC.

The rearrangement uses TRBV6-1 and TRBJ1-4; D remains ambiguous. Looked up from germline, CDR1 is MNHNS and CDR2 is SASEGT. With 7 bases removed from V and 5 bases from J, the gap between germline ends came to 14 bases. This CDR3 is 14 amino acids long. In nucleotides, the CDR3 is TGTGCCAGCAACCTGCGGACGGTGAATGAAAAACTGTTTTTT. This gives the protein CASNLRTVNEKLFF.

In its sample, this clonotype was seen a few times. The rearrangement links TRBV20-1 to TRBJ2-3, with D tentatively TRBD2 (6 bases). V shed 5 bases and J shed 2 bases, with 20 bases lying between them. Germline CDR1 is DFQATT and CDR2 is SNEGSKA (reference sequence). This CDR3 is built from 16 residues. CDR3 residues: CSAATRERAYTDTQYF. In DNA form, the CDR3 reads TGCAGTGCTGCCACTCGGGAGCGCGCTTACACAGATACGCAGTATTTT.

This clonotype turned up a few times. The rearrangement uses TRBV6-5 and TRBJ2-1, with TRBD2 matching 7 bases. The CDR3 is 12 amino acids. Germline CDR1 and CDR2: MNHEY and SVGAGI. V was clipped by 6 bases and J by 7 bases; unmatched bases: 3. The CDR3 reads CASRRTRNEQFF. As DNA, the CDR3 is TGTGCCAGCAGACGGACTAGGAATGAGCAGTTCTTC.

In its sample, this clonotype was seen many times. This sequence joins TRBV10-3 and TRBJ2-7; D might be TRBD1 or TRBD2, each matching 5 bases. Trimming stripped 4 bases from V and 6 bases from J, with 13 bases between. This CDR3 has 13 residues. The germline CDR1 and CDR2 sequences are ENHRY and SYGVKD. The CDR3 here is CAISVRDGGEQYF. In nucleotides, the CDR3 is TGTGCCATCAGTGTTCGGGATGGGGGCGAGCAGTACTTC.

This clonotype was recorded only once. The rearrangement uses TRBV20-1 and TRBJ2-1, with TRBD2 as a possible D gene (7 bases). The V gene's germline CDR1 is DFQATT and CDR2 SNEGSKA (reference sequence). This CDR3 comprises 14 residues. V lost 7 bases and J lost 4, with 17 bases in between. The CDR3 region is CSVEGAGAYNEQFF. CDR3 coding DNA: TGCAGTGTCGAAGGGGCGGGGGCTTACAATGAGCAGTTCTTC.